The present entry profiles one TCR beta chain with its context. The data stem from a study of blood T cell repertoires in COVID-19. Method: immunoSEQ multiplex PCR; TCRdb's copy keeps in-frame clones and lacks some. Altogether around 400,000 clones are present, approximately 89% being singletons, with the ten largest covering 0.7% to 0.95%. Participants were aged roughly 18 to 90 years, lived in around 22 US areas, and enrolled virtually. Participants reported their clinical history, and cohort assignment relied on those reports. Participants in the exposed group had met a COVID-19 case in the 2 weeks before joining the study. Germline V CDR1 and CDR2: SGHDT, YYEEEE. Trimming pared 0 bases from V and 5 bases from J, leaving 14 bases between. The CDR3 totals 16 residues.

The genes are TRBV5-6 and TRBJ1-4; tentative D call: TRBD1 (5 bases). The specimen was PBMCs or T cells enriched from blood (not recorded which). The receptor was derived from a woman aged 40 to 49 who had been exposed to COVID-19. The CDR3 is CASSLAGRVENEKLFF. The CDR3 region has the DNA TGTGCCAGCAGCTTGGCCGGCAGGGTGGAAAATGAAAAACTGTTTTTT.